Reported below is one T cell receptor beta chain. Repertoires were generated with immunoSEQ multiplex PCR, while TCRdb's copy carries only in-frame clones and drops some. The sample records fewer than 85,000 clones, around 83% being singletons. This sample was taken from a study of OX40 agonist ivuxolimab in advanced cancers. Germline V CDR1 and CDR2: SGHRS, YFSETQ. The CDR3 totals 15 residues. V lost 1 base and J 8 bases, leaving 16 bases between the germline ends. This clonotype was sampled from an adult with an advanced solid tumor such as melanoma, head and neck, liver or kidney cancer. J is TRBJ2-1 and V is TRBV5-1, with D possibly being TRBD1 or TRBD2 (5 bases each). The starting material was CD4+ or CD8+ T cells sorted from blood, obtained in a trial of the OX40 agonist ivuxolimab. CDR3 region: CASSLLRERGYEQFF. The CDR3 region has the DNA TGCGCCAGCAGCTTGTTGAGGGAGAGGGGCTATGAGCAGTTCTTC.